This passage covers 13 T cell receptor beta chains from one sample sequenced in a study of beta chain features in type 1 diabetes. Findings and limits, study-wide: Within each of all four CD4+ subsets, Type 1 diabetes patients had TCRB CDR3s that were moderately but significantly shorter.

The antigens of these receptors remain unknown. Since all of the isolated RNA was reverse transcribed, expressed TCRB transcripts were what got sequenced. The table came from immunoSEQ multiplex PCR; TCRdb's copy has only in-frame clones and leaves some out. The sample yields 400,000 or so clones, 10% to 15% seen once. Input material: naive CD4+ T cells from blood. All receptors come from a woman between 18 and 29 years old with type 1 diabetes.

The rearrangement joins TRBV28 to TRBJ2-3, with TRBD2 matching 9 bases. V trimming: 8 bases; J trimming: 1 base; junction bases outside the gene matches: 10. The length of the CDR3 is 16 residues. Germline-derived CDR1 and CDR2 are MDHEN and SYDVKM. The DNA for the CDR3 is TGTGCCAGCGGGACTAGCACATCCGGAGGCACAGATACGCAGTATTTT. Translation gives CASGTSTSGGTDTQYF.

This clone was seen only a few times. The V gene is TRBV12-5, the J gene TRBJ2-5; maybe TRBD2 (6 bases). CDR1 LGHNT and CDR2 FRNRAP come from the germline V gene. V lost 7 bases to trimming and J lost 7 bases, with 16 bases between them. CDR3 length: 13 residues. The CDR3 spells CASALPRGGTQYF. The CDR3 DNA is TGTGCTAGTGCCCTACCGAGGGGAGGGACCCAGTACTTC.

A few counts support this clone. The V gene is TRBV19, the J gene TRBJ2-5, with D tentatively TRBD1 (5 bases). CDR1 and CDR2 from the germline V gene are LNHDA and SQIVND (reference sequence). Trimming cost V 4 bases and J 8 bases, with 11 bases left between them. The CDR3 length is 12 residues. In DNA form, the CDR3 reads TGTGCCAGTAGTACGGACACGGTTACCCAGTACTTC. Protein product: CASSTDTVTQYF.

This clone was counted a few times. This chain connects TRBV29-1 to TRBJ1-1; D gene ambiguous. Germline V CDR1 and CDR2: SQVTM, ANQGSEA. The germline V and J ends were trimmed by 4 bases and 0 bases, with 6 bases remaining between them. The CDR3 contains 12 residues. CDR3 sequence reads: CSVADMNTEAFF. DNA of the CDR3: TGCAGCGTTGCCGACATGAACACTGAAGCTTTCTTT.

This clone appeared a few times. The V gene is TRBV5-1, the J gene TRBJ1-4, with TRBD1 matching over 7 bases. This CDR3 contains 15 residues. The V segment lost 4 bases and the J segment 3 bases; nucleotides outside the gene matches: 6. CDR1 SGHRS and CDR2 YFSETQ come from the germline V gene. DNA for the CDR3: TGCGCCAGCAGCCTACCGGGACAGCCTAATGAAAAACTGTTTTTT. This codes for CASSLPGQPNEKLFF.

The chain recombines TRBV18 with TRBJ2-7, with 9 bases aligning to TRBD1. CDR3 length: 15 amino acids. Trimming took 3 bases from V and 3 from J; bases not matched to a gene: 6. Germline-derived CDR1 and CDR2 are KGHSH and LQKENI. CDR3 protein: CASSPLETGGYEQYF. In nucleotides, the CDR3 is TGTGCCAGCTCACCCCTCGAGACAGGGGGCTACGAGCAGTACTTC. The whole variable domain, remainder taken from reference TRBV18 and TRBJ2-7, is NAGVMQNPRHLVRRRGQEARLRCSPMKGHSHVYWYRQLPEEGLKFMVYLQKENIIDESGMPKERFSAEFPKEGPSILRIQQVVRGDSAAYFCASSPLETGGYEQYFGPGTRLTVT.

The chain carries TRBV5-6 and TRBJ1-1; D unresolved. The CDR3 runs 13 residues. Germline CDR1 is SGHDT and CDR2 is YYEEEE. Between the trimmed V and J ends, which lost 0 bases and 3 bases, there was a span of 6 bases. The CDR3 DNA reads as TGTGCCAGCAGCTTGGAAGCCCACACTGAAGCTTTCTTT. It translates to CASSLEAHTEAFF. Full variable domain (outside the CDR3, taken from reference TRBV5-6 and TRBJ1-1): DAGVTQSPTHLIKTRGQQVTLRCSPKSGHDTVSWYQQALGQGPQFIFQYYEEEERQRGNFPDRFSGHQFPNYSSELNVNALLLGDSALYLCASSLEAHTEAFFGQGTRLTVV.

This clone was observed a handful of times. The chain recombines TRBV5-1 with TRBJ1-5, with 12 nucleotides matching TRBD1. With V trimmed by 2 bases and J by 5 bases, 2 bases remained unmatched. CDR1 and CDR2 from the germline V gene are SGHRS and YFSETQ. The CDR3 extends over 15 amino acids. The DNA for the CDR3 is TGCGCCAGCAGCTTCGGGACAGGGGGCCATCAGCCCCAGCATTTT. Its protein is CASSFGTGGHQPQHF.

The CDR3: CASSLGTGRTETQYF. The CDR3 bases are TGTGCCAGCAGCTTGGGGACAGGGAGGACGGAGACCCAGTACTTC. V is TRBV5-8 and J is TRBJ2-5; TRBD1 aligns across 8 bases. CDR1 is SGHTS, CDR2 YDEGEE, per germline. CDR3 length equals 15 residues. The J segment lost 5 bases and the V segment lost 0 bases, leaving 6 bases of the junction unmatched.

This clone appeared a few times. This chain links TRBV10-3 with TRBJ2-1, with 8 bases identical to TRBD2. The CDR3 has 16 amino acids. V shed 3 bases and J 4 bases; nucleotides not matched to a gene: 8. Germline V gene data show CDR1 as ENHRY and CDR2 as SYGVKD. The CDR3 nucleotides are TGTGCCATCAGTGACAACTGGGCGGGGGGATACAATGAGCAGTTCTTC. It yields the protein CAISDNWAGGYNEQFF.

This clone has only a few counts. The chain combines TRBV5-1 with TRBJ2-2, with a tentative D call TRBD1 (6 bases). Germline CDR1 is SGHRS and CDR2 is YFSETQ. Trimming removed 5 bases from V and 2 bases from J, with 10 bases in between. The CDR3 contains 14 residues. The CDR3 loop is CASSQDRNTGELFF. The CDR3 bases are TGCGCCAGCAGTCAGGACAGAAACACCGGGGAGCTGTTTTTT.

This clone was seen more than once but under ten times. This chain links TRBV9 with TRBJ2-7; 11 bases align to TRBD1. Germline CDR1 and CDR2: SGDLS and YYNGEE. V gave up 3 bases and J gave up 3 bases; unmatched junction bases: 5. This CDR3 region has 15 residues. Here the CDR3 reads CASSGTGTGGYEQYF. In DNA form, the CDR3 reads TGTGCCAGCAGCGGAACCGGGACAGGGGGCTACGAGCAGTACTTC.

The chain joins TRBV11-2 to TRBJ2-6; TRBD2 is a possible D gene (5 bases). The CDR3 totals 15 residues. Trimming took 6 bases from V and 0 from J, leaving 9 bases between them. The germline gives CDR1 SGHAT, CDR2 FQNNGV. The CDR3 loop reads CASRGLLSGANVLTF. The CDR3 region has the DNA TGTGCCAGCAGAGGACTGCTCTCTGGGGCCAACGTCCTGACTTTC.